This TCR beta chain was recovered during a study of T cells in Graves' hyperthyroidism and ophthalmopathy. The V end lost 6 bases, the J end lost 0 bases, and 12 bases lay between the germline ends. The germline V gene encodes CDR1 MNHEY and CDR2 SMNVEV (reference sequence). The CDR3 is made up of 15 amino acids. Regions amplified from RNA transcripts were the TCR beta CDR3 regions. TCR CDR3 underwent first-round RT-PCR with the HTBI primer set. TCRdb re-derived calls from the multiplex PCR reads in MiXCR, one entry per CDR3 protein. The data show over 350,000 distinct CDR3 sequences, over 12% seen once. This clonotype was detected many times. The target antigen is unknown. Study findings and constraints: A 13 V-J model separated ophthalmopathy from stable hyperthyroidism. The model foresaw ophthalmopathy a median around 6.4 months prior to onset. Within blood appeared most thyroid clonotypes that had expanded above 0.001.

The rearrangement links TRBV27 to TRBJ2-1; perhaps TRBD2 as D (5 bases). The sequence came from a man aged 50 to 59 with Graves' ophthalmopathy. The material sequenced was blood. The CDR3 DNA sequence: TGTGCCAGCAGAAACTCGGGGTACTCCTACAATGAGCAGTTCTTC. It encodes CASRNSGYSYNEQFF.